This T cell receptor beta chain was captured by sequencing in a study of blood T cell repertoires in COVID-19. Study-wide background: Researchers got acute and convalescent COVID-19 samples from the United States, Italy and Spain. PBMCs, B-cell-depleted T cells, or T cells were the source of the cDNA or gDNA that made up the material.

In the source study's methods: Reference gene primer amplification yielded estimated nucleated cell counts. The assay was immunoSEQ multiplex PCR, and TCRdb's table has in-frame clones only and misses some. The V and J calls and clone size were taken over from that table, and D and trimming were inferred from the DNA. The repertoire holds about 88,000 clones, with 88% as singletons. The CDR3 is 15 amino acids. V lost 1 base to trimming and J lost 2 bases, with 11 bases between them. The germline CDR1 and CDR2 sequences are SGHRS and YFSETQ. The receptor was derived from a woman of 80 years or more with acute or convalescent COVID-19. Sequenced: peripheral blood. The genes are TRBV5-1 and TRBJ2-3; D uncertain. The DNA for the CDR3 is TGCGCCAGCAGCTTGATGGCAGGTCACACAGATACGCAGTATTTT. Its protein product is CASSLMAGHTDTQYF.